Sequencing of this TCR beta chain was carried out in a study of T cell responses to AZD1222 COVID-19 vaccine. Sequencing used immunoSEQ multiplex PCR; TCRdb keeps in-frame clones, though not all of them. The sample carries some 130,000 clones, roughly 91% recorded once. Study findings and constraints: Repertoire sampling was restricted to post-peak T cell response timepoints. Receipt of two AZD1222 doses was followed by a rise in Spike-specific TCR breadth and depth. A mostly white British donor set with more females was recruited, and clonal diversity was possibly underestimated. Reports indicate that nearly half of spike-specific TCRs are directed at unmutated variant regions.

For this clone: As yet, its antigen is unknown.

The sample consisted of peripheral blood, taken 28 days after the second AZD1222 dose. The TCR comes from an adult who received the AZD1222 COVID-19 vaccine.

In DNA form, the CDR3 reads TGTGCCAGTAGTATAGATTCCCAGGCATCAGGCTATGGCTACACCTTC. Encoded protein: CASSIDSQASGYGYTF. The rearrangement joins TRBV19 to TRBJ1-2; no definite D call. The CDR3 has 16 residues. CDR1 and CDR2 from the germline V gene are LNHDA and SQIVND (reference sequence). The V end lost 0 bases, the J end lost 4 bases, and 15 bases lay between the germline ends.